Listed below are T cell receptor beta chains from one sample, sequenced in a study of T-cell reconstitution after alpha-beta-depleted transplantation in children. TCRdb reanalysed the PCR reads using MiXCR and keeps one entry per CDR3 protein. This sample has around 420,000 distinct CDR3 sequences, with roughly 15% found just once. The sample was PBMCs, mostly from graft donor cells, taken 360 days after TCRalphabeta/CD19-depleted stem cell transplant. These receptors were obtained from a boy in the first two years of life who had a stem cell transplant for Wiskott-Aldrich syndrome, so the T cells may come from the graft donor. Both conserved end residues are part of each CDR3. The D gene is left open where the match is weak. Only some rows state a clone size, as once, few, many or a class for expanded clones.

d_gene: .
abundance: .
v_gene: TRBV3-1
j_gene: TRBJ2-3
CDR3nt: TGTGCCAGCAGCCGAGACCCACATATGCAAGATACGCAGTATTTT
CDR3aa: CASSRDPHMQDTQYF

d_gene: TRBD1
abundance: .
v_gene: TRBV4-3
j_gene: TRBJ2-7
CDR3nt: TGCGCCAGCAGCCAACCCACCTGGGACAGGGTAAACTACGAGCAGTACTTC
CDR3aa: CASSQPTWDRVNYEQYF

d_gene: .
abundance: many
v_gene: TRBV28
j_gene: TRBJ2-1
CDR3nt: TGTGCCAGCAGCCCAATATCCCAGTGGGAGCAGTTCTTC
CDR3aa: CASSPISQWEQFF

d_gene: .
abundance: few
v_gene: TRBV5-1
j_gene: TRBJ2-1
CDR3nt: TGCGCCAGTAGCCCAGAATACGGGAGCTCCTACAATGAGCAGTTCTTC
CDR3aa: CASSPEYGSSYNEQFF

d_gene: TRBD1
abundance: few
v_gene: TRBV5-1
j_gene: TRBJ1-1
CDR3nt: TGCGCCAGCAGCCGGGGGACGACAGGGTTCACTGAAGCTTTCTTT
CDR3aa: CASSRGTTGFTEAFF

d_gene: TRBD1
abundance: many
v_gene: TRBV12-3/TRBV12-4
j_gene: TRBJ2-7
CDR3nt: TGTGCCAGCAGTCCTTGGACAGGGGGGGACGAGCAGTACTTC
CDR3aa: CASSPWTGGDEQYF

d_gene: TRBD1
abundance: .
v_gene: TRBV5-1
j_gene: TRBJ1-2
CDR3nt: TGCGCCAGCAGCCCGGACAGGGTAGGATTCGGCGGCTACACCTTC
CDR3aa: CASSPDRVGFGGYTF

d_gene: TRBD1
abundance: .
v_gene: TRBV15
j_gene: TRBJ1-6
CDR3nt: TGTGCCACCAGCAGAGATGGACAGGGGGCGCGATCACCCCTCCACTTT
CDR3aa: CATSRDGQGARSPLHF

d_gene: .
abundance: .
v_gene: TRBV9
j_gene: TRBJ2-1
CDR3nt: TGTGCCAGCAGCGTAGCTGTAAACAGGCCCTCTAGGGGGTTTTACAATGAGCAGTTCTTC
CDR3aa: CASSVAVNRPSRGFYNEQFF

d_gene: .
abundance: few
v_gene: TRBV4-1
j_gene: TRBJ2-5
CDR3nt: TGCGCCAGCAGCCAAGATGAATTTGAGGACACGACGGAGCAAGAGACCCAGTACTTC
CDR3aa: CASSQDEFEDTTEQETQYF

d_gene: .
abundance: .
v_gene: TRBV7-8
j_gene: TRBJ2-7
CDR3nt: TGTGCCAGCAGCCATACAATCGGGAGTCGAGATAACGAGCAGTACTTC
CDR3aa: CASSHTIGSRDNEQYF

d_gene: .
abundance: .
v_gene: TRBV4-1
j_gene: TRBJ2-2
CDR3nt: TGCGCCAGCAGCCAAGACCCAAAGACCGGGGAGCTGTTTTTT
CDR3aa: CASSQDPKTGELFF

d_gene: .
abundance: .
v_gene: TRBV20-1
j_gene: TRBJ2-1
CDR3nt: TGCAGTGCTATCCGACGCGGAGATCGCGAGCAGTTCTTC
CDR3aa: CSAIRRGDREQFF

d_gene: .
abundance: few
v_gene: TRBV9
j_gene: TRBJ2-7
CDR3nt: TGTGCCAGCAGCGTACGGGGAAACAGGGACGAGCAGTACTTC
CDR3aa: CASSVRGNRDEQYF

d_gene: .
abundance: .
v_gene: TRBV4-1
j_gene: TRBJ2-3
CDR3nt: TGCGCCAGCAGCGCCCAGGGGGGAAGGACAGATACGCAGTATTTT
CDR3aa: CASSAQGGRTDTQYF

d_gene: .
abundance: few
v_gene: TRBV5-1
j_gene: TRBJ1-1
CDR3nt: TGCGCCAGCAGCCTGCACCCTGATGCCACTGAAGCTTTCTTT
CDR3aa: CASSLHPDATEAFF

d_gene: TRBD2
abundance: once
v_gene: TRBV7-2
j_gene: TRBJ2-1
CDR3nt: TGTGCCAGCAGCCTTATAGCGGGGTTCTACAATGAGCAGTTCTTC
CDR3aa: CASSLIAGFYNEQFF

d_gene: .
abundance: .
v_gene: TRBV29-1
j_gene: TRBJ2-7
CDR3nt: TGCAGCGTGAGACAGTCCCACGAGCAGTACTTC
CDR3aa: CSVRQSHEQYF

d_gene: .
abundance: .
v_gene: TRBV6-2/TRBV6-3
j_gene: TRBJ2-3
CDR3nt: TGTGCCAGCAGTTACTCGTGGGCTATGAACACAGATACGCAGTATTTT
CDR3aa: CASSYSWAMNTDTQYF

d_gene: .
abundance: .
v_gene: TRBV4-3
j_gene: TRBJ1-4
CDR3nt: TGCGCCAGCAGCCAGGGGGCTCTTAATGAAAAACTGTTTTTT
CDR3aa: CASSQGALNEKLFF

d_gene: .
abundance: few
v_gene: TRBV5-1
j_gene: TRBJ2-3
CDR3nt: TGCGCCAGCAGCTCCTACAGTGGAAAAGGGACAGATACGCAGTATTTT
CDR3aa: CASSSYSGKGTDTQYF

d_gene: TRBD1
abundance: few
v_gene: TRBV29-1
j_gene: TRBJ2-1
CDR3nt: TGCAGCGGGGACAGGGGAGGCAATGAGCAGTTCTTC
CDR3aa: CSGDRGGNEQFF

d_gene: .
abundance: .
v_gene: TRBV12-3/TRBV12-4
j_gene: TRBJ2-7
CDR3nt: TGTGCCAGCAGCTCTCCAGGCCGCCAATGGGTCGAGCAGTACTTC
CDR3aa: CASSSPGRQWVEQYF

d_gene: TRBD2
abundance: .
v_gene: TRBV29-1
j_gene: TRBJ2-1
CDR3nt: TGCAGCGTTGACGCTAGCGGCTACAATGAGCAGTTCTTC
CDR3aa: CSVDASGYNEQFF

d_gene: .
abundance: .
v_gene: TRBV12-3/TRBV12-4
j_gene: TRBJ2-1
CDR3nt: TGTGCCAGCACGGGGGGCCCCGCCTACAATGAGCAGTTCTTC
CDR3aa: CASTGGPAYNEQFF

d_gene: .
abundance: .
v_gene: TRBV12-3/TRBV12-4
j_gene: TRBJ1-1
CDR3nt: TGTGCCAGCAGCTCCGGGCCACCCATGAACACTGAAGCTTTCTTT
CDR3aa: CASSSGPPMNTEAFF

d_gene: TRBD1
abundance: .
v_gene: TRBV2
j_gene: TRBJ2-2
CDR3nt: TGTGCCAGCAGGGGTGACAGGGGAAATCCCGGGGAGCTGTTTTTT
CDR3aa: CASRGDRGNPGELFF

d_gene: .
abundance: .
v_gene: TRBV3-1
j_gene: TRBJ2-5
CDR3nt: TGTGCCAGCAGCCGGATCCGACAGGATAAAGAGACCCAGTACTTC
CDR3aa: CASSRIRQDKETQYF

d_gene: .
abundance: few
v_gene: TRBV12-3/TRBV12-4
j_gene: TRBJ2-7
CDR3nt: TGTGCCAGCAGTTTAATGGTTTGGGGGGCGCTTTCCTACGAGCAGTACTTC
CDR3aa: CASSLMVWGALSYEQYF

d_gene: .
abundance: .
v_gene: TRBV4-3
j_gene: TRBJ2-1
CDR3nt: TGCGCCAGCAGCCAAGTGTTGGAGGGGTCGCCCCAGGGGGAGCAGTTCTTC
CDR3aa: CASSQVLEGSPQGEQFF

d_gene: .
abundance: .
v_gene: TRBV10-3
j_gene: TRBJ1-6
CDR3nt: TGTGCCATCAGTGAGTCGACAGGCTATAATTCACCCCTCCACTTT
CDR3aa: CAISESTGYNSPLHF

d_gene: .
abundance: .
v_gene: TRBV5-1
j_gene: TRBJ2-4
CDR3nt: TGCGCCAGCAGCTTGGGTGGAGGAGAGGCCAAAAACATTCAGTACTTC
CDR3aa: CASSLGGGEAKNIQYF

d_gene: TRBD2
abundance: few
v_gene: TRBV12-3/TRBV12-4
j_gene: TRBJ2-5
CDR3nt: TGTGCCAGCAGTCCTAGATCCCTAGCGGGGAGGGGGACCCAGTACTTC
CDR3aa: CASSPRSLAGRGTQYF

d_gene: TRBD1
abundance: few
v_gene: TRBV7-6
j_gene: TRBJ1-1
CDR3nt: TGTGCCAGCAGCTTACACAGGGGATCTGAAGCTTTCTTT
CDR3aa: CASSLHRGSEAFF

d_gene: .
abundance: .
v_gene: TRBV6-6
j_gene: TRBJ2-1
CDR3nt: TGTGCCAGCGCAACCTTCGACAATGAGCAGTTCTTC
CDR3aa: CASATFDNEQFF

d_gene: TRBD2
abundance: .
v_gene: TRBV20-1
j_gene: TRBJ2-7
CDR3nt: TGCAGTGCTAGAGATCCTAGCGGGCCTCCCCTTCTGGAGTACTTC
CDR3aa: CSARDPSGPPLLEYF

d_gene: TRBD1
abundance: many
v_gene: TRBV29-1
j_gene: TRBJ2-1
CDR3nt: TGCAGCTCCGGGACAGATCTCTACAATGAGCAGTTCTTC
CDR3aa: CSSGTDLYNEQFF

d_gene: TRBD2
abundance: .
v_gene: TRBV20-1
j_gene: TRBJ2-5
CDR3nt: TGCAGTGCCACACTAGCGCAAGAGACCCAGTACTTC
CDR3aa: CSATLAQETQYF

d_gene: TRBD1
abundance: few
v_gene: TRBV12-3/TRBV12-4
j_gene: TRBJ2-2
CDR3nt: TGTGCCAGCAGACCCGGGACAGGGGGCCACGGGGAGCTGTTTTTT
CDR3aa: CASRPGTGGHGELFF

d_gene: TRBD1
abundance: few
v_gene: TRBV12-3/TRBV12-4
j_gene: TRBJ1-4
CDR3nt: TGTGCCAGCAGTTTACGGGACAGTGAAAAACTGTTTTTT
CDR3aa: CASSLRDSEKLFF

d_gene: .
abundance: .
v_gene: TRBV5-1
j_gene: TRBJ2-1
CDR3nt: TGCGCCAGCAGCTTCCCCCCGGGGGAGCAGTTCTTC
CDR3aa: CASSFPPGEQFF

d_gene: .
abundance: .
v_gene: TRBV30
j_gene: TRBJ1-5
CDR3nt: TGTGCCTGGAGTGTACTGGGCAATCAGCCCCAGCATTTT
CDR3aa: CAWSVLGNQPQHF

d_gene: .
abundance: .
v_gene: TRBV3-1
j_gene: TRBJ2-4
CDR3nt: TGTGCCAGCAGCCACCCAAAAGGGAACAAAAACATTCAGTACTTC
CDR3aa: CASSHPKGNKNIQYF

d_gene: .
abundance: few
v_gene: TRBV6-2/TRBV6-3
j_gene: TRBJ2-1
CDR3nt: TGTGCCAGCAGCTACCGGCTAGCGCCTTCCTACAATGAGCAGTTCTTC
CDR3aa: CASSYRLAPSYNEQFF

d_gene: .
abundance: .
v_gene: TRBV9
j_gene: TRBJ2-1
CDR3nt: TGTGCCAGCAGCTCCGGGCAGAGGGGAGGTTTCAATGAGCAGTTCTTC
CDR3aa: CASSSGQRGGFNEQFF

d_gene: .
abundance: once
v_gene: TRBV7-2
j_gene: TRBJ2-2
CDR3nt: TGTGCCAGCAGCTTACTCGGCGGGGTGAACACCGGGGAGCTGTTTTTT
CDR3aa: CASSLLGGVNTGELFF

d_gene: .
abundance: .
v_gene: TRBV4-1
j_gene: TRBJ1-6
CDR3nt: TGCGCCAGCAGCCAAGAGCCCGGGGGGACGGCACCCCTCCACTTT
CDR3aa: CASSQEPGGTAPLHF

d_gene: .
abundance: .
v_gene: TRBV7-9
j_gene: TRBJ2-1
CDR3nt: TGTGCCAGCAGCGAGACAATGTATGAGCAGTTCTTC
CDR3aa: CASSETMYEQFF

d_gene: .
abundance: .
v_gene: TRBV4-1
j_gene: TRBJ1-2
CDR3nt: TGCGCCAGCAGCCAAAGCGGGAGAAGAAATGGCTACACCTTC
CDR3aa: CASSQSGRRNGYTF

d_gene: TRBD1
abundance: .
v_gene: TRBV11-2
j_gene: TRBJ2-1
CDR3nt: TGTGCCAGCAGCTTACTTCGGGACAGGGGGCGCGGATCCTACAATGAGCAGTTCTTC
CDR3aa: CASSLLRDRGRGSYNEQFF

d_gene: .
abundance: .
v_gene: TRBV5-1
j_gene: TRBJ2-1
CDR3nt: TGCGCCAGCAGCTTCGGGGGGCTCGACAATGAGCAGTTCTTC
CDR3aa: CASSFGGLDNEQFF

d_gene: .
abundance: .
v_gene: TRBV5-1
j_gene: TRBJ2-7
CDR3nt: TGCGCCAGCAGCGAGCAGGGTAGGACCTACGAGCAGTACTTC
CDR3aa: CASSEQGRTYEQYF

d_gene: TRBD1
abundance: .
v_gene: TRBV5-1
j_gene: TRBJ2-1
CDR3nt: TGCGCCAGCAGCTCCCTCGGGACAGATGGTCTCAATGAGCAGTTCTTC
CDR3aa: CASSSLGTDGLNEQFF

d_gene: TRBD2
abundance: few
v_gene: TRBV20-1
j_gene: TRBJ2-7
CDR3nt: TGCAGTGCTAGACGACTAGCGGGTGGGGGGTACGAGCAGTACTTC
CDR3aa: CSARRLAGGGYEQYF

d_gene: TRBD2
abundance: .
v_gene: TRBV7-2
j_gene: TRBJ2-3
CDR3nt: TGTGCCAGCAGCTTAAGGGCTAGCGGCAATACGCAGTATTTT
CDR3aa: CASSLRASGNTQYF

d_gene: .
abundance: few
v_gene: TRBV29-1
j_gene: TRBJ2-2
CDR3nt: TGCAGCGTATCAGGATGGGGGAGCGGGGAGCTGTTTTTT
CDR3aa: CSVSGWGSGELFF

d_gene: .
abundance: once
v_gene: TRBV6-1
j_gene: TRBJ2-1
CDR3nt: TGTGCCAGCAGCCAGCCGGCAGGGTCGGGCTACAATGAGCAGTTCTTC
CDR3aa: CASSQPAGSGYNEQFF

d_gene: .
abundance: .
v_gene: TRBV12-3/TRBV12-4
j_gene: TRBJ1-4
CDR3nt: TGTGCCAGCAGTTTAAAGGGTGAAAAACTGTTTTTT
CDR3aa: CASSLKGEKLFF

d_gene: TRBD2
abundance: once
v_gene: TRBV28
j_gene: TRBJ2-7
CDR3nt: TGTGCCAGCAGTTACGGGGGGACTAGCGGACGTCAGTACTTC
CDR3aa: CASSYGGTSGRQYF